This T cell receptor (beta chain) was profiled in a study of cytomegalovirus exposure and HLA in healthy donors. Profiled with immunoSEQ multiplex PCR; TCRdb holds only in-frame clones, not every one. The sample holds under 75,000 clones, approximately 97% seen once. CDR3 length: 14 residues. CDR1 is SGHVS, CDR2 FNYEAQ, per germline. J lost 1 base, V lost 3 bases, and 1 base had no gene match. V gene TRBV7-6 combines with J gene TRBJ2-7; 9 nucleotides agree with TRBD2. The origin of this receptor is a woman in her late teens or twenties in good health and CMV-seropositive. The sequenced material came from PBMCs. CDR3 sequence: CASSLREGSYEQYF. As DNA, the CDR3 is TGTGCCAGCAGCTTGCGGGAGGGATCCTACGAGCAGTACTTC.